This entry features one TCR beta chain sequence. This entry is derived from a study of PD-1 blockade in mismatch repair-deficient tumors. Study information: All were previously treated, progressing patients with over 9 mismatch repair-deficient cancer types.

TCR sequencing covered a few patients who responded to pembrolizumab. The method was immunoSEQ multiplex PCR; TCRdb's version includes in-frame clones alone and lacks a portion of them. The table lists fewer than 100,000 clones, approximately 81% of them singletons. The germline V gene has CDR1 SGHVS and CDR2 FQNEAQ. This CDR3 has 15 residues. V was shortened by 4 bases and J by 1 base, with 13 bases between the two germline ends. This chain connects TRBV7-8 to TRBJ1-2; D is possibly TRBD1 (5 bases). The TCR comes from an adult with mismatch repair-deficient cancer. Sequenced here: peripheral blood, sampled 12 weeks after starting pembrolizumab. The CDR3 spells CASSWGSGSNYGYTF. The CDR3 bases are TGTGCCAGCAGCTGGGGATCAGGGAGTAACTATGGCTACACCTTC.